This section outlines one T cell receptor beta chain sequence together with its context. The CDR3 is made up of 12 amino acids. The V end was cut by 3 bases, the J end by 3 bases, with 6 bases between. Germline V gene sequence: CDR1 SEHNR, CDR2 FQNEAQ (reference sequence). This entry is derived from a study of CD8 T cells in Susac syndrome. When the RNA was reverse transcribed, random hexamers were used with an input of about 0.5 to 1 ug. MiXCR, run by TCRdb on the immunoSEQ multiplex PCR reads, gives a single entry per CDR3 protein. The table shows some 120,000 distinct CDR3 sequences, with approximately 93% occurring only once.

The V gene is TRBV7-9, the J gene TRBJ2-7; D remains ambiguous. The sample comprised CD8+ T cells from PBMCs. The sequence was collected from a human donor with multiple sclerosis. In DNA form, the CDR3 reads TGTGCCAGCAGCTTCAACAGCTACGAGCAGTACTTC. It specifies CASSFNSYEQYF.